This TCR beta chain originates from a study of cytomegalovirus exposure and HLA in healthy donors. Regarding the study as a whole: Fewer N-insertions (relative to the roughly 660-donor mean) were reportedly seen in an Asian-associated ancestry cluster in a later analysis. The study found most TCR sequences rare, yet found some public TCRs in many donors.

Germline-derived CDR1 and CDR2 are KGHSH and LQKENI. CDR3 length equals 15 residues. Losses at the gene ends were 6 bases for V and 4 bases for J; bases not matched to a gene: 7. A multiplex PCR was run with 60 Vbeta primers and 13 Jbeta primers. Generated by immunoSEQ multiplex PCR, the TCRdb table keeps only in-frame clones and is missing some. The sample has about 170,000 clones, 85% seen once. Concerning this clone: Its antigen is not known.

This sequence originates from a boy aged 2-15 years in good health and CMV-seronegative. The rearrangement joins TRBV18 to TRBJ2-3; 10 bases align to TRBD2. Sequences were obtained from PBMCs. CDR3 coding DNA: TGTGCCAGCTCTCACCTAGCGGGAGAGTCAGATACGCAGTATTTT. Its translation is CASSHLAGESDTQYF.